This T cell receptor (beta chain) originates from a study of T cells after yellow fever vaccination. Regarding the study as a whole: Among primary-vaccination clones, most reappeared after the booster, at 95% to 96% for CD4 and 85% to 90% for CD8. Clonotypes appearing in both CD4 and CD8 compartments existed, and their share was small.

Trimming at V came to 8 bases and at J to 4 bases, leaving 1 base not matched to a gene. The CDR3 totals 11 residues. The germline CDR1 and CDR2 sequences are MNHEY and SMNVEV (reference sequence). The TCR cDNA carried a universal primer site and UMIs from 5'RACE template switching. TCRdb re-derived calls from the 5' RACE reads in MiXCR, one entry per CDR3 protein. The table includes 500,000 to 650,000 distinct CDR3 sequences, 17% detected once. This clonotype has ten or more counts. Its antigen remains unidentified. The clonotype comes from a man between 18 and 35 years old who received the YFV17D yellow fever vaccine. The source was PBMCs, collected around 5 days after the first yellow fever vaccination. The J gene is TRBJ2-7, the V gene TRBV27, with 8 bases that match TRBD2. CDR3 nucleotides: TGTGCCAGCCGGGGGGGGTACGAGCAGTACTTC. It yields the protein CASRGGYEQYF.